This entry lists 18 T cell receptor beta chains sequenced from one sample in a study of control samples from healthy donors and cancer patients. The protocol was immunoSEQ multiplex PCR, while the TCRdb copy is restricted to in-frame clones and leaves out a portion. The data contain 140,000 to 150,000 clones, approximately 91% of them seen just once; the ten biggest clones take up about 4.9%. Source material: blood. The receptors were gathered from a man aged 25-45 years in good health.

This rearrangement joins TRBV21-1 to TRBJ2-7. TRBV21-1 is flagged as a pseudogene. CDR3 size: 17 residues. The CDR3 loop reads CASSKGTQGFSSYEQYF. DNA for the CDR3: TGTGCCAGCAGCAAGGGGACCCAGGGTTTCAGCTCCTACGAGCAGTACTTC.

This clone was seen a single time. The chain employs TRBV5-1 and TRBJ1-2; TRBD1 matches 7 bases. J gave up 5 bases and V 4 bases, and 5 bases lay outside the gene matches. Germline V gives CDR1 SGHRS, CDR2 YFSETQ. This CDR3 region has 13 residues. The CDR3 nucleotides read TGCGCCAGCAGCACCCAGACAGGGTATGGCTACACCTTC. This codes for CASSTQTGYGYTF.

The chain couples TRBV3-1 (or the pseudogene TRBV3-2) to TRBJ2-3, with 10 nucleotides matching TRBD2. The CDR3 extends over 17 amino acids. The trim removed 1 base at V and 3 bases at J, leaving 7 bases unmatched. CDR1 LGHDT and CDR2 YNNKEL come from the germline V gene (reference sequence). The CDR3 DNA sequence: TGTGCCAGCAGCCAAGTCCTAGCGGGAGACGCAACAGATACGCAGTATTTT. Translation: CASSQVLAGDATDTQYF.

DNA of the CDR3: TGTGCCAGCAGTCTCCTGTGGACAGGGAGTTCCGAGCAGTACTTC. As protein: CASSLLWTGSSEQYF. V and J are TRBV7-9 and TRBJ2-7; 8 bases line up with TRBD1. CDR3 size: 15 residues. V lost 6 bases, J lost 6 bases, and 13 bases stayed unmatched. CDR1 is SEHNR and CDR2 is FQNEAQ in the germline V gene (reference sequence).

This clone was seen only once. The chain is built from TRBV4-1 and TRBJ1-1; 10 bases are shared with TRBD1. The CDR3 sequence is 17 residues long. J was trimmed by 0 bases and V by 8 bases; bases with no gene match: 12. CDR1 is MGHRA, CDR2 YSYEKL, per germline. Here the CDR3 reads CASEAGTGAGVNTEAFF. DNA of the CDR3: TGCGCCAGCGAAGCCGGGACAGGGGCAGGAGTGAACACTGAAGCTTTCTTT.

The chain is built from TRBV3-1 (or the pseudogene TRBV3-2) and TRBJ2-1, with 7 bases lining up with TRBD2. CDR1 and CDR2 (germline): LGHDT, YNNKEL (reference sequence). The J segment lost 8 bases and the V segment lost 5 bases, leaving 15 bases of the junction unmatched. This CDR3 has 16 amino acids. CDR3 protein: CASSREGLSPNDEQFF. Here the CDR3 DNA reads TGTGCCAGCAGCAGGGAGGGACTAAGTCCTAACGATGAGCAGTTCTTC.

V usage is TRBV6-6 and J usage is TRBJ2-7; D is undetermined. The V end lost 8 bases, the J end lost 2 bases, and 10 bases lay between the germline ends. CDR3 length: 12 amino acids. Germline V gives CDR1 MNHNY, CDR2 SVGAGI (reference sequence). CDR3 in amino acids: CASGTQTYEQYF. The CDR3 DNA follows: TGTGCCAGCGGCACACAAACCTACGAGCAGTACTTC.

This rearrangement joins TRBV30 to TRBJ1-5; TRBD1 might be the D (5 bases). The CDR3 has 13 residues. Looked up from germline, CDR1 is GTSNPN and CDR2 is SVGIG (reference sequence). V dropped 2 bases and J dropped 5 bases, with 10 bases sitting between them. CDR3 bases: TGTGCCTGGAGTAGCCAACAGGATCAGCCCCAGCATTTT. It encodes CAWSSQQDQPQHF.

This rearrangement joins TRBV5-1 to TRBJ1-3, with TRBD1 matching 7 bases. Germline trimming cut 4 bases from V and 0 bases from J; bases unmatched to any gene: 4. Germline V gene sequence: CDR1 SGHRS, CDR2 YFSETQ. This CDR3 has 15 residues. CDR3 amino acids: CASSGTGVSGNTIYF. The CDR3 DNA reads TGCGCCAGCAGCGGTACAGGGGTCTCTGGAAACACCATATATTTT.

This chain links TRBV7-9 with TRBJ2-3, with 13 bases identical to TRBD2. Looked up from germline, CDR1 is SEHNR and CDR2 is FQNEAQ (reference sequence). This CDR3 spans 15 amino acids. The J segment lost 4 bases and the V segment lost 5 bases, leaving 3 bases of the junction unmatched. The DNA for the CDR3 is TGTGCCAGCAGCCCGGGGACTAGCGGGGCAGATACGCAGTATTTT. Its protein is CASSPGTSGADTQYF. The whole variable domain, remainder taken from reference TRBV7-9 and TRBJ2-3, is DTGVSQNPRHKITKRGQNVTFRCDPISEHNRLYWYRQTLGQGPEFLTYFQNEAQLEKSRLLSDRFSAERPKGSFSTLEIQRTEQGDSAMYLCASSPGTSGADTQYFGPGTRLTVL.

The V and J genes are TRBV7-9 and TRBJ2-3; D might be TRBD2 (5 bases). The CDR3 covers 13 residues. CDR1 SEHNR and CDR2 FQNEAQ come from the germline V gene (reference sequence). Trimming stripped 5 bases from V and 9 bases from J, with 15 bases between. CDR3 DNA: TGTGCCAGCAGCCCTCCCACTAGTGAAACGCAGTATTTT. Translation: CASSPPTSETQYF.

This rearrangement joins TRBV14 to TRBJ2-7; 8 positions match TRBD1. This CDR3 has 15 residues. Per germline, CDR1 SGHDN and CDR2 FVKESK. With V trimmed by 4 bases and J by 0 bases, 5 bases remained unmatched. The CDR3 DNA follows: TGTGCCAGCAGCCGGACCGGGACAGGCTCCTACGAGCAGTACTTC. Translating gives CASSRTGTGSYEQYF.

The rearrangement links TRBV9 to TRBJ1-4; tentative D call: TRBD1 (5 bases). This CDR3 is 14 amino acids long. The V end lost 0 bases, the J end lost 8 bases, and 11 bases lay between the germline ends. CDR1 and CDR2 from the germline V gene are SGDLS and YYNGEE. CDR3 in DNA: TGTGCCAGCAGCGTAGAGGGGAGGAACGAAAAACTGTTTTTT. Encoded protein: CASSVEGRNEKLFF.

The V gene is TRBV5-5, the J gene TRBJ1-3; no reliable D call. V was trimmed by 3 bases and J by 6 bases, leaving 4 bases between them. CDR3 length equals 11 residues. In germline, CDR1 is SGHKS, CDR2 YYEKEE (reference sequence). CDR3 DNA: TGTGCCAGCAGCTCAGCAAACACCATATATTTT. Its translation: CASSSANTIYF. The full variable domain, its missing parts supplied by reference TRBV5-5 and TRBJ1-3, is DAGVTQSPTHLIKTRGQQVTLRCSPISGHKSVSWYQQVLGQGPQFIFQYYEKEERGRGNFPDRFSARQFPNYSSELNVNALLLGDSALYLCASSSANTIYFGEGSWLTVV.

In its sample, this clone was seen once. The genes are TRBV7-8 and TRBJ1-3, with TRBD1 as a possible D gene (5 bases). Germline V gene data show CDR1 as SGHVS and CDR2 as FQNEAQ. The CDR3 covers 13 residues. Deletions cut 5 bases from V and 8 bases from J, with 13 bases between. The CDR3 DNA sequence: TGTGCCAGCAGCCGGGACCCCGGGGACACCATATATTTT. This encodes CASSRDPGDTIYF.

CDR3 sequence (DNA): TGTGCCACCAGTGAGCGAGACAGAAACATTCAGTACTTC. Translated, it gives CATSERDRNIQYF. The J gene is TRBJ2-4, the V gene TRBV24-1, with a possible D match to TRBD1 (5 bases). V was shortened by 4 bases and J by 6 bases, with 9 bases between the two germline ends. Germline loops: CDR1 KGHDR, CDR2 SFDVKD. The CDR3 length is 13 residues.

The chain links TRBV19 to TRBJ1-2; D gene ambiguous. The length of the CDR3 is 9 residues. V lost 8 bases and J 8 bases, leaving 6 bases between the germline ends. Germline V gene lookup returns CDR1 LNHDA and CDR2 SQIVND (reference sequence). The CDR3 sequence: CASGEGYTF. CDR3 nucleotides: TGTGCCAGTGGGGAGGGCTACACCTTC.

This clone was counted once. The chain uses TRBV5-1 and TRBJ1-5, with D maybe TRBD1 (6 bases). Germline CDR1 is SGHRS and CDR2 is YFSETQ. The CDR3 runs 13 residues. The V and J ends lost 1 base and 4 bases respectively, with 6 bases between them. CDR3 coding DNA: TGCGCCAGCAGCTTGAGGGGGAATCAGCCCCAGCATTTT. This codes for CASSLRGNQPQHF.